These 28 T cell receptor beta chains originate from one sample sequenced in a study of graft-versus-host responses after intestinal transplantation listed by TCRdb under 2021. Libraries were built with the immunoSEQ multiplex PCR assay. TCRdb carries this immuneACCESS record with in-frame sequences only. Its versions omit some clonotypes, under half of them owing to an unresolved V gene in the studies checked, with the rest unexplained. Here the sample has approximately 11,000 clones; over 60% occur a single time. The top ten clonotypes cover around 34% of the sample. Sequencing was performed on PBMCs, taken about 67 weeks after intestinal transplant. The receptors shown here come from a human patient who received an intestinal transplant, so some T cells may come from the graft donor.

This clone was seen a few times. The J gene is TRBJ2-7, the V gene TRBV19; D tentatively fits TRBD1 or TRBD2 (5 bases each). The V gene's germline CDR1 is LNHDA and CDR2 SQIVND (reference sequence). This CDR3 is built from 13 residues. Trimming left V 6 bases short and J 2 bases short, with 11 bases between. CDR3 residues: CASSRDGAYEQYF. CDR3 DNA sequence: TGTGCCAGTAGCCGGGACGGTGCCTACGAGCAGTACTTC.

This rearrangement joins TRBV4-2 to TRBJ1-4; 8 bases are shared with TRBD1. V dropped 4 bases and J dropped 7; count of bases not matched to a gene: 8. The CDR3 spans 15 residues. The germline V gene has CDR1 LGHNA and CDR2 YNFKEQ. The CDR3 here is CASSPGQGNSEKLFF. For the CDR3, the DNA is TGTGCCAGCAGCCCTGGACAGGGCAATAGTGAAAAACTGTTTTTT.

This clone showed up just a few times. The J gene is TRBJ2-7, the V gene TRBV14; possibly TRBD2 for D (5 bases). The CDR3 runs to 15 residues. The V and J ends lost 4 bases and 0 bases respectively, with 13 bases between them. Germline loops: CDR1 SGHDN, CDR2 FVKESK. CDR3 DNA: TGTGCCAGCAGCCGAGGACTCTTGAGCTCCTACGAGCAGTACTTC. Its translation: CASSRGLLSSYEQYF.

The gene calls are TRBV2 and TRBJ2-5; 7 bases are a match to TRBD1. Germline V gives CDR1 SNHLY, CDR2 FYNNEI. The CDR3 is made up of 13 amino acids. Losses at the gene ends were 6 bases for V and 1 base for J; bases not matched to a gene: 2. This chain's CDR3 is CASSRDSQETQYF. In DNA form, the CDR3 reads TGTGCCAGCAGCCGGGACAGCCAAGAGACCCAGTACTTC.

V is TRBV29-1 and J is TRBJ1-5, with a possible D match to TRBD1 (5 bases). Germline-derived CDR1 and CDR2 are SQVTM and ANQGSEA. The CDR3 length is 13 residues. The V end lost 6 bases, the J end lost 6 bases, and 15 bases lay between the germline ends. Here the CDR3 DNA reads TGCAGCGTCGGGGACGCCGCTTTTCAGCCCCAGCATTTT. Encoded protein: CSVGDAAFQPQHF.

This sequence joins TRBV6-6 and TRBJ2-2; the match to TRBD1 covers 7 bases. The junction had 5 bases not matched to a gene; V was cut back by 6 bases and J by 1 base. This CDR3 has 15 amino acids. Germline values: CDR1 MNHNY, CDR2 SVGAGI (reference sequence). The CDR3 sequence: CASSSQGRNTGELFF. The CDR3 DNA sequence: TGTGCCAGCAGCTCACAGGGGCGGAACACCGGGGAGCTGTTTTTT.

Relative to its sample, this clone is medium-sized. Different DNA sequences within this sample yield the same CDR3. The chain joins TRBV28 to TRBJ1-2; tentatively, D is TRBD1 (6 bases). This CDR3 has 17 residues. V was cut by 8 bases and J by 2 bases, with 24 bases left in between. Germline V lookup: CDR1 MDHEN, CDR2 SYDVKM. In DNA, the CDR3 is TGTGCCAGCCGGGGGGCGGGGAGGGCGACTCTAAACTATGGCTACACCTTC. Translating gives CASRGAGRATLNYGYTF.

For the CDR3, the DNA is TGTGCCAGCAGCCTCCCCGGCCAAGAGACCCAGTACTTC. It yields the protein CASSLPGQETQYF. This chain joins TRBV7-9 and TRBJ2-5; D call uncertain. The germline CDR1 and CDR2 sequences are SEHNR and FQNEAQ (reference sequence). V was trimmed by 5 bases and J by 1 base, leaving 8 bases between them. The CDR3 spans 13 residues.

The rearrangement uses TRBV19 and TRBJ2-7, with 7 bases that match TRBD1. Germline V lookup: CDR1 LNHDA, CDR2 SQIVND (reference sequence). The V gene end was trimmed by 2 bases and the J gene end by 3 bases; junction bases not matched to a gene: 4. The CDR3 consists of 14 residues. CDR3 in amino acids: CASSIKQGSYEQYF. The DNA of the CDR3 is TGTGCCAGTAGTATAAAACAGGGGAGCTACGAGCAGTACTTC.

The J gene is TRBJ1-2, the V gene TRBV30; D gene ambiguous. Trimming took off 2 bases at V and 10 bases at J, with 14 bases between the two ends. Germline V gene lookup returns CDR1 GTSNPN and CDR2 SVGIG (reference sequence). CDR3 length equals 12 residues. The CDR3: CAWSRRKTDYTF. The DNA of the CDR3 is TGTGCCTGGAGTCGGAGGAAAACGGACTACACCTTC.

The V and J genes are TRBV29-1 and TRBJ1-1; D is perhaps TRBD1 (5 bases). The CDR3 consists of 15 residues. Trimming took off 7 bases at V and 1 base at J, with 19 bases between the two ends. Germline V gives CDR1 SQVTM, CDR2 ANQGSEA. The CDR3 bases are TGCAGCGCCCGGTCGTCCGGGACGGAGAACACTGAAGCTTTCTTT. Translating gives CSARSSGTENTEAFF.

This CDR3 reads CASRQGAGELFF. Written as DNA, the CDR3 is TGTGCCAGCAGACAGGGGGCCGGGGAGCTGTTTTTT. The chain recombines TRBV2 with TRBJ2-2, with 8 bases that match TRBD1. The CDR3 consists of 12 residues. The germline V gene has CDR1 SNHLY and CDR2 FYNNEI. Trimming at V came to 6 bases and at J to 6 bases, leaving 0 bases not matched to a gene.

The chain links TRBV6-4 to TRBJ2-3; D possibly corresponds to TRBD2 (7 bases). The CDR3 runs to 14 residues. The V gene lost 0 bases and the J gene lost 5 bases, with 9 bases spanning the gap. The V gene's germline CDR1 is MRHNA and CDR2 SNTAGT. For the CDR3, the DNA is TGTGCCAGCAGTGACTCGAGGGGGGGAGATACGCAGTATTTT. This sequence encodes CASSDSRGGDTQYF.

This rearrangement joins TRBV11-2 to TRBJ1-5; TRBD1 might be the D (6 bases). Trimming took 3 bases from V and 5 from J, leaving 14 bases between them. Germline V gene sequence: CDR1 SGHAT, CDR2 FQNNGV. The CDR3 runs 15 residues. Written as DNA, the CDR3 is TGTGCCAGCAGCTTTGGGGGGGCATGGGATCAGCCCCAGCATTTT. Protein: CASSFGGAWDQPQHF. The full variable domain, in which reference TRBV11-2 and TRBJ1-5 provide the parts outside the CDR3, is EAGVAQSPRYKIIEKRQSVAFWCNPISGHATLYWYQQILGQGPKLLIQFQNNGVVDDSQLPKDRFSAERLKGVDSTLKIQPAKLEDSAVYLCASSFGGAWDQPQHFGDGTRLSIL.

On this clone itself: The junction shows a germline mismatch at one end, possibly a read error. This chain links TRBV7-7 with TRBJ2-1; 13 nucleotides align to TRBD2. Germline lookup yields CDR1 SSHAT and CDR2 FNYEAQ (reference sequence). CDR3 length: 17 residues. For the CDR3, the DNA is TGTGCTAGCAGCCCGGGACTAGCGGGATCGGGTGTAGGCGAGCAGTTCTTC. Translation: CASSPGLAGSGVGEQFF.

There are a few counts of this clone. This chain uses TRBV19 with TRBJ1-2; 9 bases map to TRBD1. The CDR3 length is 13 residues. The V segment lost 8 bases and the J segment 8 bases; nucleotides outside the gene matches: 9. Germline V gene data show CDR1 as LNHDA and CDR2 as SQIVND (reference sequence). In DNA, the CDR3 is TGTGCCAGTCATTTGACAGGGGGGAACGGCTACACCTTC. As protein: CASHLTGGNGYTF.

This clone was counted a single time. CDR3 sequence reads: CASSQPGTASNEQFF. The DNA for the CDR3 is TGTGCCAGCAGCCAACCCGGGACTGCATCCAATGAGCAGTTCTTC. The genes are TRBV7-9 and TRBJ2-1, with TRBD2 as a possible D gene (6 bases). The ends were cut back, 5 bases at V and 6 bases at J, with 17 bases in the middle. The CDR3 is made up of 15 amino acids. Per germline, CDR1 SEHNR and CDR2 FQNEAQ (reference sequence).

By frequency in the sample, this clone is medium-sized. The chain couples TRBV6-4 to TRBJ1-5, with a possible D match to TRBD1 (5 bases). Germline CDR1 is MRHNA and CDR2 is SNTAGT. V lost 6 bases, J lost 0 bases, and 9 bases lay in between. This CDR3 comprises 14 residues. CDR3: CASSEDSSNQPQHF. The CDR3 DNA reads TGTGCCAGCAGCGAAGACAGTAGCAATCAGCCCCAGCATTTT.

V gene TRBV6-1 combines with J gene TRBJ1-2, with TRBD1 matching over 8 bases. The CDR3 covers 14 residues. The junction had 3 bases not matched to a gene; V was cut back by 4 bases and J by 2 bases. The V gene's germline CDR1 is MNHNS and CDR2 SASEGT. The CDR3 coding sequence is TGTGCCAGCAGTGCGCAGGGGGCGAACTATGGCTACACCTTC. It encodes CASSAQGANYGYTF.

The V gene is TRBV15, the J gene TRBJ2-7; a possible D gene is TRBD2 (6 bases). Germline V lookup: CDR1 LNHNV, CDR2 YYDKDF (reference sequence). There are 15 residues in the CDR3. V lost 0 bases, J lost 4 bases, and 13 bases lay in between. For the CDR3, the DNA is TGTGCCACCAGCAGAGATGCGGGTGCGGGATACGAGCAGTACTTC. Its translation: CATSRDAGAGYEQYF.

J is TRBJ2-1 and V is TRBV10-3; 14 nucleotides match TRBD2. V lost 2 bases, J lost 8 bases, and 5 bases stayed unmatched. Germline-derived CDR1 and CDR2 are ENHRY and SYGVKD. CDR3 length: 16 amino acids. CDR3 DNA sequence: TGTGCCATCAGTGAGAGACTAGCGGGAGGGGACGATGAGCAGTTCTTC. It translates to CAISERLAGGDDEQFF.

This clone was detected only a few times. Germline is not matched at one junction end, which may reflect a read error. Different DNA sequences within this sample yield the same CDR3. The DNA for the CDR3 is TGTGCCCGCAGGGGGGCGGGGCGGGCGACTCTAAACTATGGCTACACCTTC. Its protein product is CARRGAGRATLNYGYTF. The V gene is TRBV28, the J gene TRBJ1-2, with 7 bases matching TRBD1. Germline V lookup: CDR1 MDHEN, CDR2 SYDVKM. The CDR3 runs 17 residues.

The rearrangement links TRBV10-3 to TRBJ2-3; TRBD2 might be the D (5 bases). Germline V gene lookup returns CDR1 ENHRY and CDR2 SYGVKD. Trimming took off 4 bases at V and 8 bases at J, with 10 bases between the two ends. CDR3 length equals 12 residues. In DNA form, the CDR3 reads TGTGCCATCAGTGGGACTTCTGGTACGCAGTATTTT. This gives the protein CAISGTSGTQYF.

V is TRBV2 and J is TRBJ1-6; tentatively, D is TRBD1 (6 bases). CDR3 length equals 15 residues. V lost 5 bases, J lost 4 bases, and 12 bases lay in between. Germline V CDR1 and CDR2: SNHLY, FYNNEI. Here the CDR3 DNA reads TGTGCCAGCAGTTCCGGGACACTGTATAATTCACCCCTCCACTTT. This encodes CASSSGTLYNSPLHF.

This clone showed up just once. This sequence joins TRBV19 and TRBJ1-2; no definite D call. The germline V and J ends were trimmed by 1 base and 1 base, with 7 bases remaining between them. CDR1 and CDR2 (germline): LNHDA, SQIVND (reference sequence). The length of the CDR3 is 14 residues. The CDR3 nucleotides read TGTGCCAGTAGTATAGTTTCCGTTAACTATGGCTACACCTTC. Translating gives CASSIVSVNYGYTF.

The V and J genes are TRBV18 and TRBJ1-1, with a tentative D call TRBD1 (5 bases). V lost 3 bases to trimming and J lost 7 bases, with 9 bases between them. The CDR3 covers 12 residues. Germline V lookup: CDR1 KGHSH, CDR2 LQKENI. CDR3 sequence: CASSPGVIEAFF. CDR3 sequence (DNA): TGTGCCAGCTCACCGGGGGTAATTGAAGCTTTCTTT.

This sequence joins TRBV5-1 and TRBJ1-2, with D uncertain. V was pared by 3 bases and J by 0 bases, with 21 bases between. CDR3 length: 18 amino acids. The V gene's germline CDR1 is SGHRS and CDR2 YFSETQ. In nucleotides, the CDR3 is TGCGCCAGCAGCTCGGCGGGAGGTGACGCTTCTTCTAACTATGGCTACACCTTC. Translation gives CASSSAGGDASSNYGYTF.

J is TRBJ2-1 and V is TRBV6-1, with D possibly matching TRBD1 (5 bases). This CDR3 region has 13 residues. The V and J ends lost 7 bases and 4 bases respectively, with 11 bases between them. Per germline, CDR1 MNHNS and CDR2 SASEGT. CDR3 sequence reads: CASKIQEYNEQFF. The CDR3 bases are TGTGCCAGCAAAATACAGGAGTACAATGAGCAGTTCTTC.